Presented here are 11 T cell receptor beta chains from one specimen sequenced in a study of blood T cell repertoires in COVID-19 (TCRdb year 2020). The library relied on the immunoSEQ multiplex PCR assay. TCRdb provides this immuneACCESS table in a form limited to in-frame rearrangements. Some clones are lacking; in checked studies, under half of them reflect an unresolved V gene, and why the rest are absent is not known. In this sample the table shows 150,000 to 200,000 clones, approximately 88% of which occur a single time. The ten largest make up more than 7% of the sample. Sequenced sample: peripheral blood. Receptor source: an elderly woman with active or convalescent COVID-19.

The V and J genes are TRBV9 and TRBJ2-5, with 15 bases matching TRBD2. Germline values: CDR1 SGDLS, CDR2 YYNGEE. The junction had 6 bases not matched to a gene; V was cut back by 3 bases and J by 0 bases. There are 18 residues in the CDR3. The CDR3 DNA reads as TGTGCCAGCAGCGATGGGACTAGCGGGGGGAACCACCAAGAGACCCAGTACTTC. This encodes CASSDGTSGGNHQETQYF. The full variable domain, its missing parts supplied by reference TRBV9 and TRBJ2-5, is DSGVTQTPKHLITATGQRVTLRCSPRSGDLSVYWYQQSLDQGLQFLIQYYNGEERAKGNILERFSAQQFPDLHSELNLSSLELGDSALYFCASSDGTSGGNHQETQYFGPGTRLLVL.

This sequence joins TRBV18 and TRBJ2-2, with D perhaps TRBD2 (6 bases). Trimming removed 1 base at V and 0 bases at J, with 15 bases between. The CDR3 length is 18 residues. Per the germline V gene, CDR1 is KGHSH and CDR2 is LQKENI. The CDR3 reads CASSPRDLGEANTGELFF. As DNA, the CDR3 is TGTGCCAGCTCACCACGAGACCTTGGGGAGGCGAACACCGGGGAGCTGTTTTTT. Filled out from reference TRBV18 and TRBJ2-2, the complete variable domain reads NAGVMQNPRHLVRRRGQEARLRCSPMKGHSHVYWYRQLPEEGLKFMVYLQKENIIDESGMPKERFSAEFPKEGPSILRIQQVVRGDSAAYFCASSPRDLGEANTGELFFGEGSRLTVL.

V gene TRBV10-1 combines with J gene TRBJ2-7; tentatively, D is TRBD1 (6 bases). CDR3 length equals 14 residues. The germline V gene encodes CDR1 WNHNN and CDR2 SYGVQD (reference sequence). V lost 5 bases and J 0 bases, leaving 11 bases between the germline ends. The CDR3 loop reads CASSPRTDSYEQYF. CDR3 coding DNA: TGCGCCAGCAGTCCACGGACAGACTCCTACGAGCAGTACTTC.

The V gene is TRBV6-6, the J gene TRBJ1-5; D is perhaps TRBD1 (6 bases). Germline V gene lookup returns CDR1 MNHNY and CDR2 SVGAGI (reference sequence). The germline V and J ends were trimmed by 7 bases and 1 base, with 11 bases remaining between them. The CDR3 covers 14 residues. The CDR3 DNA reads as TGTGCCAGCAACAGGGAAGTCAGCAATCAGCCCCAGCATTTT. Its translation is CASNREVSNQPQHF.

CDR3: CASSYSNRYYEQYF. The CDR3 region has the DNA TGTGCCAGCAGTTACTCTAACAGGTACTACGAGCAGTACTTC. The chain couples TRBV6-2 or TRBV6-3 to TRBJ2-7; maybe TRBD1 (5 bases). The germline V gene encodes CDR1 MNHEY and CDR2 SVGEGT. The CDR3 is made up of 14 amino acids. Deletions cut 0 bases from V and 3 bases from J, with 9 bases between.

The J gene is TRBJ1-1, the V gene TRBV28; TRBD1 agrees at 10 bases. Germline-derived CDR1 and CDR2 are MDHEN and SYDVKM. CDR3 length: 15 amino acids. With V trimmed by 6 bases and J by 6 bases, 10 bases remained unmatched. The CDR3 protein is CASSRDRGLGAEAFF. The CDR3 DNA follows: TGTGCCAGCAGCCGGGACAGGGGCCTTGGTGCTGAAGCTTTCTTT.

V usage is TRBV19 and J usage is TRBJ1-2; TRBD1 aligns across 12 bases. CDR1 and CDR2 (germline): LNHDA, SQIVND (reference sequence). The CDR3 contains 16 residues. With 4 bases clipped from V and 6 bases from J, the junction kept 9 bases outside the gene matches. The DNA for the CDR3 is TGTGCCAGTAGTAATCTACCGGGACAGGGGGCTGATGGCTACACCTTC. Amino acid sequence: CASSNLPGQGADGYTF.

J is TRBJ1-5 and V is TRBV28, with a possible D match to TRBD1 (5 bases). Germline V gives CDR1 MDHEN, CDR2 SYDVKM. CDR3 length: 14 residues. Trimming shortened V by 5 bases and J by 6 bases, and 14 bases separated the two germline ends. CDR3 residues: CASSRTGGGQPQHF. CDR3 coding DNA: TGTGCCAGCAGTCGAACGGGGGGGGGTCAGCCCCAGCATTTT.

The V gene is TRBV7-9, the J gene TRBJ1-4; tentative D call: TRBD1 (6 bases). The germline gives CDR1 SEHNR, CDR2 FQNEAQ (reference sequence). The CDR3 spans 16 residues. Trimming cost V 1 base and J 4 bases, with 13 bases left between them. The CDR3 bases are TGTGCCAGCAGCTTAGTCTCCGGGACAAGTAATGAAAAACTGTTTTTT. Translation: CASSLVSGTSNEKLFF.

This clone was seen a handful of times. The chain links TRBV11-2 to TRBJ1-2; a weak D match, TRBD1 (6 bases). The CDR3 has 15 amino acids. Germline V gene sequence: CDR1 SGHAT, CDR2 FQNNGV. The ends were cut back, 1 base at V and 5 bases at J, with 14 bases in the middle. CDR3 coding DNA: TGTGCCAGCAGCTTAGTGGTCCGGACAGCTTATGGCTACACCTTC. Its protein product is CASSLVVRTAYGYTF.

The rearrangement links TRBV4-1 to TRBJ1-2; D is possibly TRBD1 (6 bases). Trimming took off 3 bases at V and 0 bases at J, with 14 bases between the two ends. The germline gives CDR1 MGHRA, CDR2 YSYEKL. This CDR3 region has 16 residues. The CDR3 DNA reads TGCGCCAGCAGCCAGCCTAGAACAGGGCCTAACTATGGCTACACCTTC. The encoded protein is CASSQPRTGPNYGYTF.